The 14 T cell receptor beta chains below come from one sample, sequenced in a study of T cells in Graves' hyperthyroidism and ophthalmopathy. Regions amplified from RNA transcripts were the TCR beta CDR3 regions. TCR CDR3 underwent first-round RT-PCR with the HTBI primer set. MiXCR, run by TCRdb on the multiplex PCR reads, gives a single entry per CDR3 protein. This sample has 250,000 to 300,000 distinct CDR3 sequences; roughly 15% occur once, and the top ten carry approximately 12%. The material sequenced was blood. All receptors come from a woman aged 40 to 50 with Graves' hyperthyroidism that later progressed to Graves' ophthalmopathy.

In this sample, this clonotype turned up a few times. V usage is TRBV6-6 and J usage is TRBJ1-1; D unresolved. V was cut by 1 base and J by 1 base, with 4 bases left in between. Germline CDR1 reads MNHNY; CDR2 reads SVGAGI (reference sequence). The CDR3 extends over 13 amino acids. This CDR3 is CASSYYGNTEAFF. The CDR3 DNA is TGTGCCAGCAGTTACTACGGGAACACTGAAGCTTTCTTT.

This clonotype was seen a handful of times. J is TRBJ1-5 and V is TRBV20-1; 7 nucleotides match TRBD1. This CDR3 spans 14 amino acids. Germline CDR1 is DFQATT and CDR2 is SNEGSKA (reference sequence). J was trimmed by 10 bases and V by 5 bases; bases with no gene match: 14. The CDR3 DNA sequence: TGCAGTGCTTTAAAGGGGGAGGGGGCTCGTCCCCAGCATTTT. Its protein product is CSALKGEGARPQHF.

In its sample, this clonotype was seen many times. V usage is TRBV7-3 and J usage is TRBJ2-1; no firm D call. Between the trimmed V and J ends, which lost 2 bases and 6 bases, there was a span of 11 bases. Germline lookup yields CDR1 SGHTA and CDR2 FQGTGA. This CDR3 comprises 14 residues. CDR3 residues: CASSLLSSSNEQFF. The CDR3 DNA follows: TGTGCCAGCAGCTTACTCTCTAGTTCCAATGAGCAGTTCTTC.

This clonotype was detected many times. The V and J genes are TRBV5-6 and TRBJ1-5; D remains unclear. The germline gives CDR1 SGHDT, CDR2 YYEEEE. The germline V and J ends were trimmed by 1 base and 7 bases, with 15 bases remaining between them. The CDR3 is 15 amino acids. For the CDR3, the DNA is TGTGCCAGCAGCTTGTACGACGCGGGAGTCCAGCCCCAGCATTTT. This sequence encodes CASSLYDAGVQPQHF.

The gene calls are TRBV18 and TRBJ2-1; a weak D match, TRBD2 (5 bases). The CDR3 totals 13 residues. The V gene's germline CDR1 is KGHSH and CDR2 LQKENI. Trimming shortened V by 3 bases and J by 6 bases, and 9 bases separated the two germline ends. The CDR3 DNA follows: TGTGCCAGCTCACCTGGCGGGTTCAATGAGCAGTTCTTC. The encoded protein is CASSPGGFNEQFF.

In the case of this clonotype: This may come from a read error, since a much larger clone is one base off. The chain uses TRBV10-2 and TRBJ1-4; D is unclear. This CDR3 comprises 11 residues. The germline CDR1 and CDR2 sequences are WSHSY and SAAADI. CDR3 protein: CAGSERGKLFF. CDR3 DNA: TGCGCCGGCAGTGAACGCGGAAAACTGTTTTTT.

This clonotype appeared many times. This chain joins TRBV10-1 and TRBJ2-2, with a tentative D call TRBD1 (5 bases). The germline V and J ends were trimmed by 5 bases and 2 bases, with 12 bases remaining between them. CDR1 and CDR2 (germline): WNHNN, SYGVQD (reference sequence). This CDR3 comprises 15 residues. In DNA form, the CDR3 reads TGCGCCAGCAGTCCAGGACACCTTAACACCGGGGAGCTGTTTTTT. As protein: CASSPGHLNTGELFF.

This clonotype was seen repeatedly, ten times or more. The chain couples TRBV3-1 to TRBJ2-7, with TRBD2 matching over 10 bases. CDR1 is LGHDT and CDR2 is YNNKEL in the germline V gene (reference sequence). The CDR3 has 15 residues. V lost 2 bases to trimming and J lost 6 bases; unmatched junction nucleotides: 7. This CDR3 reads CASSQPASGSGEQYF. The CDR3 nucleotides are TGTGCCAGCAGCCAACCTGCTAGCGGGAGCGGCGAGCAGTACTTC.

This clonotype was detected ten times or more. V gene TRBV12-3 or TRBV12-4 combines with J gene TRBJ2-3; D gene ambiguous. Trimming took off 3 bases at V and 0 bases at J, with 13 bases between the two ends. The CDR3 has 16 residues. CDR3 loop: CASSFFGPPSTDTQYF. The CDR3 region has the DNA TGTGCCAGCAGTTTCTTCGGCCCCCCCAGCACAGATACGCAGTATTTT.

This clonotype was counted ten times or more. V is TRBV11-2 and J is TRBJ1-1; no reliable D call. CDR3 length equals 10 residues. The V gene's germline CDR1 is SGHAT and CDR2 FQNNGV. The ends were cut back, 4 bases at V and 11 bases at J, with 8 bases in the middle. In nucleotides, the CDR3 is TGTGCCAGCAGCTCCGGTCGGGCTTTCTTT. It is translated as CASSSGRAFF.

At least ten counts were recorded for this clonotype. The J gene is TRBJ2-1, the V gene TRBV7-8; 9 nucleotides align to TRBD2. The CDR3 covers 14 residues. V trimming: 3 bases; J trimming: 6 bases; junction bases outside the gene matches: 3. Germline CDR1 reads SGHVS; CDR2 reads FQNEAQ. This CDR3 reads CASSFWTSANEQFF. CDR3 DNA: TGTGCCAGCAGCTTCTGGACTAGCGCCAATGAGCAGTTCTTC.

The table lists this clonotype with a few counts. The chain links TRBV29-1 to TRBJ2-5; D is unresolved. This CDR3 comprises 13 residues. Trimming took 4 bases from V and 0 from J, leaving 9 bases between them. The germline V gene encodes CDR1 SQVTM and CDR2 ANQGSEA. DNA for the CDR3: TGCAGCGTTGCTCGACGGTACCAAGAGACCCAGTACTTC. Amino acids: CSVARRYQETQYF.

This clonotype was seen ten or more times. The chain employs TRBV28 and TRBJ1-2, with 7 bases matching TRBD1. CDR3 length: 11 amino acids. Germline CDR1 and CDR2: MDHEN and SYDVKM. The V gene end was trimmed by 6 bases and the J gene end by 8 bases; junction bases not matched to a gene: 3. CDR3 sequence: CASRGQRGYTF. The CDR3 region has the DNA TGTGCCAGCAGGGGACAGAGAGGCTACACCTTC.

This clonotype occurred many times. V and J are TRBV7-2 and TRBJ2-3; D unresolved. The CDR3 is 14 residues long. Germline lookup yields CDR1 SGHTA and CDR2 FQGNSA. V lost 2 bases to trimming and J lost 2 bases, with 8 bases between them. In nucleotides, the CDR3 is TGTGCCAGCAGCTTAAGCGTCCTCACAGATACGCAGTATTTT. Protein: CASSLSVLTDTQYF.